This TCR beta chain derives from a study of T cell responses to AZD1222 COVID-19 vaccine. The CDR3 runs to 15 residues. The ends were cut back, 0 bases at V and 5 bases at J, with 13 bases in the middle. Per germline, CDR1 SEHNR and CDR2 FQNEAQ (reference sequence). Assay: immunoSEQ multiplex PCR; the TCRdb copy retains only in-frame clones and omits some. In the table there are tens of thousands of clones, approximately 88% of which are singletons. The sample holds a few counts of this clone. The chain carries TRBV7-9 and TRBJ1-2; no reliable D call. The sequences come from peripheral blood, collected 28 days after the second AZD1222 dose. The sequence was obtained from an adult who received the AZD1222 COVID-19 vaccine. The CDR3 DNA sequence: TGTGCCAGCAGCTTAGCGGGCGGACGGCGTTATGGCTACACCTTC. It yields the protein CASSLAGGRRYGYTF.